This T cell receptor beta chain was captured in a study of cytomegalovirus exposure and HLA in healthy donors. General study findings and limits: In a later analysis, specific HLA alleles were associated with approximately 17,000 TCR beta sequences at a 0.05 false discovery rate. Researchers counted 164 TCR beta chains as cytomegalovirus-associated.

PCR was performed using 60 Vbeta and 13 Jbeta primers. This table comes from immunoSEQ multiplex PCR, and its TCRdb copy is limited to in-frame clones, with some not included. The sample holds around 170,000 clones, 75% to 90% seen once. This CDR3 contains 14 residues. Germline V CDR1 and CDR2: SNHLY, FYNNEI. Trimming cost V 7 bases and J 4 bases; bases outside gene matches: 4. This clone was observed once. Its antigen is not identified. The chain joins TRBV2 to TRBJ2-2, with 9 positions matching TRBD1. The source material was PBMCs. This clonotype was obtained from a middle-aged man in good health and CMV-seropositive. The CDR3 DNA is TGTGCCAGCAAGGCGGGACAGGGCACCGGGGAGCTGTTTTTT. Protein: CASKAGQGTGELFF.